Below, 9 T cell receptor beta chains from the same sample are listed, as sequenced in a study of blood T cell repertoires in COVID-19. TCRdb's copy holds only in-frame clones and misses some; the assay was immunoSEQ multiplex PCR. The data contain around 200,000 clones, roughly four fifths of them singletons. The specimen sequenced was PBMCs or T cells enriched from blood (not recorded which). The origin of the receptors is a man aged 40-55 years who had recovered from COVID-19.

The CDR3 reads CASRRGPSVDTQYF. The CDR3 nucleotides read TGTGCCAGCAGGCGGGGACCCAGCGTAGATACGCAGTATTTT. The chain links TRBV6-5 to TRBJ2-3, with D possibly TRBD2 on 6 matching bases. Germline assignment: CDR1 MNHEY and CDR2 SVGAGI. Trimming shortened V by 6 bases and J by 5 bases, and 15 bases separated the two germline ends. CDR3 size: 14 residues.

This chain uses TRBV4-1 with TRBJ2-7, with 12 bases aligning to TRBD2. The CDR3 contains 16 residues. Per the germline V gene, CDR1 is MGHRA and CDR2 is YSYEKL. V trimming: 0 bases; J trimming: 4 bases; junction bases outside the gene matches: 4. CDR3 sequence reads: CASSQDRTSGTYEQYF. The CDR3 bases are TGCGCCAGCAGCCAAGATAGGACTAGCGGGACGTACGAGCAGTACTTC.

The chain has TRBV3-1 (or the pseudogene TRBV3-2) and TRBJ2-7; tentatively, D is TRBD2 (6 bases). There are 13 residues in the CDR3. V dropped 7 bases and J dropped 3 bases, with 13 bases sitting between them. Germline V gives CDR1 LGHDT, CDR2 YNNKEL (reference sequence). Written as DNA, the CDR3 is TGTGCCAGCAAGCGGACGGAGGGCTACGAGCAGTACTTC. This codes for CASKRTEGYEQYF.

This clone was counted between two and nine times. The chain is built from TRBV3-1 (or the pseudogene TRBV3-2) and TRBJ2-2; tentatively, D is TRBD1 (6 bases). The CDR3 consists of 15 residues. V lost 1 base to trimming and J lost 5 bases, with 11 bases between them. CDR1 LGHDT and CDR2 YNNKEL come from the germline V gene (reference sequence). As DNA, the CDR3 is TGTGCCAGCAGCCAAGGGGGGCTAGGGACCGGGGAGCTGTTTTTT. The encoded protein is CASSQGGLGTGELFF.

The CDR3, as DNA: TGTGCCAGCAGTTACAGCGGGGTGGGTAATCAGCCCCAGCATTTT. This sequence encodes CASSYSGVGNQPQHF. This chain links TRBV6-5 with TRBJ1-5, with no clear D. V dropped 2 bases and J dropped 4 bases, with 12 bases sitting between them. The CDR3 runs to 15 residues. Germline values: CDR1 MNHEY, CDR2 SVGAGI.

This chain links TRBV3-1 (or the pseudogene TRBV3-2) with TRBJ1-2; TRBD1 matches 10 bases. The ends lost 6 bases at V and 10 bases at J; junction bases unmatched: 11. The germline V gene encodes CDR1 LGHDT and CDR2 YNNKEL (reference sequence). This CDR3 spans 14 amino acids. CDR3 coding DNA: TGTGCCAGCAGTCTGGGACAGGGGTCAGGGGACTACACCTTC. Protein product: CASSLGQGSGDYTF.

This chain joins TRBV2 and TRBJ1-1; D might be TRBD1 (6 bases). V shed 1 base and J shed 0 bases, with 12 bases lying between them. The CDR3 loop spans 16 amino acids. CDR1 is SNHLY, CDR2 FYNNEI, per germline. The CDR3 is CASSEGPGQMNTEAFF. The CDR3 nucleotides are TGTGCCAGCAGTGAAGGGCCAGGACAGATGAACACTGAAGCTTTCTTT. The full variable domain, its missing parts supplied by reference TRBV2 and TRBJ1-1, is EPEVTQTPSHQVTQMGQEVILRCVPISNHLYFYWYRQILGQKVEFLVSFYNNEISEKSEIFDDQFSVERPDGSNFTLKIRSTKLEDSAMYFCASSEGPGQMNTEAFFGQGTRLTVV.

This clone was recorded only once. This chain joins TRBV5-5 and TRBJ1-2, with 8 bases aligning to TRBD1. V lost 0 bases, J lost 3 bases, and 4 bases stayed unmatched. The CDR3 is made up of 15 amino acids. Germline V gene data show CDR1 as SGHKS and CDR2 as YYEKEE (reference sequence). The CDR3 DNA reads TGTGCCAGCAGCTTGGGACAGGGGACTCACTATGGCTACACCTTC. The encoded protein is CASSLGQGTHYGYTF.

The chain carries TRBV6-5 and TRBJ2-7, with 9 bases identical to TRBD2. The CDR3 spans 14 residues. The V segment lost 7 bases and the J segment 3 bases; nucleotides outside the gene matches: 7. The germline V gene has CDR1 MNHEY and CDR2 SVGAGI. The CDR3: CASNPGTSIYEQYF. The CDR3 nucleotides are TGTGCCAGCAACCCCGGGACTAGCATCTACGAGCAGTACTTC.